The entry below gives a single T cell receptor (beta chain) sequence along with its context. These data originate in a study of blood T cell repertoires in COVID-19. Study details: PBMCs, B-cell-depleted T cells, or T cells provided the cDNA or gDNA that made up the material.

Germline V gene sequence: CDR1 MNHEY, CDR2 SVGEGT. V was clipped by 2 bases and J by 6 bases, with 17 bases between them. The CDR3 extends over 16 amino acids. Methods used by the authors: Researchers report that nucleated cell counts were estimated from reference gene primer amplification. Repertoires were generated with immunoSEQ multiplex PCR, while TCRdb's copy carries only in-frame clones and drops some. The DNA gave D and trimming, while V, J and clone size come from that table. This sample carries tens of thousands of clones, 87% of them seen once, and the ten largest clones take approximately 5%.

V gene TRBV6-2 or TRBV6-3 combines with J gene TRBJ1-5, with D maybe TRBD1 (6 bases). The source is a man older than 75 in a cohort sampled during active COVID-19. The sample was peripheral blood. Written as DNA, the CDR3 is TGTGCCAGCAGTTACGCTGGACAGTCGATGGGTCAGCCCCAGCATTTT. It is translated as CASSYAGQSMGQPQHF.